The entry that follows covers one T cell receptor beta chain sequence. Its specificity is not known. Libraries were prepared by immunoSEQ multiplex PCR; TCRdb keeps only in-frame clonotypes and omits some of them. This sample carries about 340,000 clones, about 94% of them seen once, and the ten largest clones take roughly 6%. Time point noted: blood from clinic visit 5 months post-surgery; TSC patient then seizure free. Only cases whose brain tissue showed the highest T cell transcript signatures were sequenced. Germline CDR1 is SGHAT and CDR2 is FQNNGV. This CDR3 has 12 residues. Trimming pared 5 bases from V and 8 bases from J, leaving 10 bases between. The data stem from a study of brain T cells in children with intractable seizures. The study, taken as a whole, reports: Only CDR3 sequence similarity suggested viral specificity, without known HCMV serostatus.

The sample consisted of peripheral blood, taken 5 to 6 months after surgery. The clonotype originates from a boy in the first two years of life with tuberous sclerosis and intractable seizures. The rearrangement uses TRBV11-2 and TRBJ2-1, with D unclear. The CDR3 DNA follows: TGTGCCAGCAGCCCCCCCAGTGATGAGCAGTTCTTC. Translating it yields CASSPPSDEQFF.